This T cell receptor beta chain was documented in a study of blood T cell repertoires in COVID-19. Sequencing was performed with immunoSEQ multiplex PCR; in TCRdb, only in-frame clones are kept and a portion is missing. This table has roughly 250,000 clones, 80% to 90% appearing once. The CDR3 length is 15 residues. V was clipped by 0 bases and J by 3 bases, with 11 bases between them. Germline CDR1 reads LNHDA; CDR2 reads SQIVND (reference sequence). The chain has TRBV19 and TRBJ1-2; D unclear. The clonotype originates from a woman in her thirties or forties who had been exposed to COVID-19. Sequenced sample: PBMCs or T cells enriched from blood (not recorded which). The CDR3 spells CASSIDPVLDYGYTF. The CDR3 DNA is TGTGCCAGTAGTATAGACCCAGTTCTGGACTATGGCTACACCTTC.